The rows below give T cell receptor beta chains drawn from one sample of a study of blood T cells in healthy people across ages. One entry per CDR3 protein results from TCRdb running MiXCR on the 5' RACE reads. The sample yields about 1 million distinct CDR3 sequences, over 35% seen once. Sequencing was performed on blood. These receptors originate from a woman aged 60 to 75 in good health. Each CDR3 is given with its conserved first and last residue. The order of the fields is V gene, J gene, clone size, D gene, CDR3 DNA, CDR3 protein. The D gene is left open where the match is weak. The size field is filled for only some rows; it gives once, few, many or a size class.

V gene: TRBV5-1
J gene: TRBJ2-2
clone size: NA
D gene: NA
CDR3 DNA: TGCGCCAGCAGCTTGGGACATACCCTAAACACCGGGGAGCTGTTTTTT
CDR3 protein: CASSLGHTLNTGELFF

V gene: TRBV13
J gene: TRBJ2-7
clone size: NA
D gene: TRBD2
CDR3 DNA: TGTGCCAGCAGCGGAGATAGCGGGAGGCCCAACGAGCAGTACTTC
CDR3 protein: CASSGDSGRPNEQYF

V gene: TRBV10-3
J gene: TRBJ2-5
clone size: NA
D gene: NA
CDR3 DNA: TGTGCCATCAGTGGAAGGCCCACAGGAGGCCAAGAGACCCAGTACTTC
CDR3 protein: CAISGRPTGGQETQYF

V gene: TRBV7-9
J gene: TRBJ1-5
clone size: NA
D gene: NA
CDR3 DNA: TGTGCCAGCAGCTTAGACAGCGGATATCCGCCCCAGCATTTT
CDR3 protein: CASSLDSGYPPQHF

V gene: TRBV9
J gene: TRBJ1-1
clone size: NA
D gene: NA
CDR3 DNA: TGTGCCAGCAGCGTGGAGCCCAGGGGCGCGGGCACTGAAGCTTTCTTT
CDR3 protein: CASSVEPRGAGTEAFF

V gene: TRBV20-1
J gene: TRBJ2-1
clone size: few
D gene: TRBD2
CDR3 DNA: TGCAGTGCTAGTCTGACTAGCCTCTCAACTGAGCAGTTCTTC
CDR3 protein: CSASLTSLSTEQFF

V gene: TRBV5-1
J gene: TRBJ2-1
clone size: few
D gene: TRBD2
CDR3 DNA: TGCGCCAGCAGCCGGATTGGGGCGGGGGAGCTCTACAATGAGCAGTTCTTC
CDR3 protein: CASSRIGAGELYNEQFF

V gene: TRBV10-3
J gene: TRBJ2-7
clone size: NA
D gene: TRBD1
CDR3 DNA: TGTGCCATCAGTCTCCGGGACAGGGCCCCCAATGAGCAGTACTTC
CDR3 protein: CAISLRDRAPNEQYF

V gene: TRBV11-2
J gene: TRBJ2-3
clone size: NA
D gene: NA
CDR3 DNA: TGTGCCAGCAGCTTAGACGAGGGTTTCAGCACAGATACGCAGTATTTT
CDR3 protein: CASSLDEGFSTDTQYF

V gene: TRBV7-9
J gene: TRBJ2-5
clone size: NA
D gene: NA
CDR3 DNA: TGTGCCAGCAGCTTAGAGGTGGAAGCCCAAGAGACCCAGTACTTC
CDR3 protein: CASSLEVEAQETQYF

V gene: TRBV3-1
J gene: TRBJ2-2
clone size: NA
D gene: NA
CDR3 DNA: TGTGCCAGCCACCGAACTAGTAACACCGGGGAGCTGTTTTTT
CDR3 protein: CASHRTSNTGELFF

V gene: TRBV20-1
J gene: TRBJ2-7
clone size: few
D gene: TRBD2
CDR3 DNA: TGCAGTGCTAGAGAACTTCTAGCGGGAGCGTCTTCCTACGAGCAGTACTTC
CDR3 protein: CSARELLAGASSYEQYF

V gene: TRBV5-1
J gene: TRBJ2-7
clone size: NA
D gene: NA
CDR3 DNA: TGCGCCAGCAGCGGCGAAACGTACGAGCAGTACTTC
CDR3 protein: CASSGETYEQYF

V gene: TRBV4-1
J gene: TRBJ2-1
clone size: NA
D gene: TRBD2
CDR3 DNA: TGCGCCAGCAGCCAAGTAATTGGACTAGCCCGTGAGCAGTTCTTC
CDR3 protein: CASSQVIGLAREQFF

V gene: TRBV7-3
J gene: TRBJ2-2
clone size: NA
D gene: NA
CDR3 DNA: TGTGCCAGCAGCCTTCTTGAGCGGCGGACCGGGGAGCTGTTTTTT
CDR3 protein: CASSLLERRTGELFF

V gene: TRBV29-1
J gene: TRBJ2-7
clone size: NA
D gene: NA
CDR3 DNA: TGCAGCGTTGAGACCCGGATAGGGCTCCACGAGCAGTACTTC
CDR3 protein: CSVETRIGLHEQYF

V gene: TRBV11-1
J gene: TRBJ2-1
clone size: NA
D gene: NA
CDR3 DNA: TGTGCCAGCAGCTTAGCCCCCCGGGGAGCAGGGCGAAATGAGCAGTTCTTC
CDR3 protein: CASSLAPRGAGRNEQFF

V gene: TRBV6-1
J gene: TRBJ2-1
clone size: NA
D gene: TRBD2
CDR3 DNA: TGTGCCAGCAGTGAAGTGCTAGGACTAGCGGCCCACAATGAGCAGTTCTTC
CDR3 protein: CASSEVLGLAAHNEQFF

V gene: TRBV6-5
J gene: TRBJ2-2
clone size: NA
D gene: NA
CDR3 DNA: TGTGCCAGCAGTCCCCGTGTCACCGGGGAGCTGTTTTTT
CDR3 protein: CASSPRVTGELFF

V gene: TRBV12-3/TRBV12-4
J gene: TRBJ2-5
clone size: NA
D gene: NA
CDR3 DNA: TGTGCCAGCAGCATCTCAGTGCCCCAAGAGACCCAGTACTTC
CDR3 protein: CASSISVPQETQYF

V gene: TRBV12-5
J gene: TRBJ2-7
clone size: NA
D gene: TRBD2
CDR3 DNA: TGTGCTAGTGGTTTGATCCCGGGAGGGCCTCGGAACGAGCAGTACTTC
CDR3 protein: CASGLIPGGPRNEQYF

V gene: TRBV20-1
J gene: TRBJ2-7
clone size: few
D gene: TRBD1
CDR3 DNA: TGCAGTGCCTCGACAGGGGTGGGGTACGAGCAGTACTTC
CDR3 protein: CSASTGVGYEQYF

V gene: TRBV10-3
J gene: TRBJ2-1
clone size: NA
D gene: NA
CDR3 DNA: TGTGCCATTAGAGACAGTTACAATGAGCAGTTCTTC
CDR3 protein: CAIRDSYNEQFF

V gene: TRBV20-1
J gene: TRBJ2-7
clone size: NA
D gene: NA
CDR3 DNA: TGCAGTGCTCCCCCCCTGATATACGAGCAGTACTTC
CDR3 protein: CSAPPLIYEQYF

V gene: TRBV9
J gene: TRBJ2-1
clone size: few
D gene: NA
CDR3 DNA: TGTGCCAGCAGCGCCGACAGGGGTGCGGGAGGGAGTGAGCAGTTCTTC
CDR3 protein: CASSADRGAGGSEQFF

V gene: TRBV12-3/TRBV12-4
J gene: TRBJ2-1
clone size: NA
D gene: TRBD2
CDR3 DNA: TGTGCCAGCAGTTTTGGACTAGCGGGATTCGACGGCGATGAGCAGTTCTTC
CDR3 protein: CASSFGLAGFDGDEQFF

V gene: TRBV19
J gene: TRBJ2-1
clone size: NA
D gene: TRBD2
CDR3 DNA: TGTGCCACTACGGTAGCGGGAAAGCAGTTCTTC
CDR3 protein: CATTVAGKQFF

V gene: TRBV29-1
J gene: TRBJ2-3
clone size: NA
D gene: TRBD2
CDR3 DNA: TGCAGCGTAGGCGGGAGGCACACAGATACGCAGTATTTT
CDR3 protein: CSVGGRHTDTQYF

V gene: TRBV6-2/TRBV6-3
J gene: TRBJ2-6
clone size: many
D gene: NA
CDR3 DNA: TGTGCCAGCAGTACTCTCGCTAGCTCCCTCGCCCACTCTGGGGCCAACGTCCTGACTTTC
CDR3 protein: CASSTLASSLAHSGANVLTF

V gene: TRBV7-3
J gene: TRBJ2-7
clone size: NA
D gene: TRBD1
CDR3 DNA: TGTGCCAGCAGCTTAAATCGGGGACAGATCTACGAGCAGTACTTC
CDR3 protein: CASSLNRGQIYEQYF

V gene: TRBV12-3/TRBV12-4
J gene: TRBJ2-1
clone size: NA
D gene: NA
CDR3 DNA: TGTGCCAGCAGTTTACCAATACGGGAGAGAAGGTCCCGGGAGCAGTTCTTC
CDR3 protein: CASSLPIRERRSREQFF

V gene: TRBV15
J gene: TRBJ2-7
clone size: few
D gene: TRBD1
CDR3 DNA: TGTGCCACCAGCAGGGGCCTGGGACAGGGAGCCTACGAGCAGTACTTC
CDR3 protein: CATSRGLGQGAYEQYF

V gene: TRBV4-1
J gene: TRBJ2-1
clone size: NA
D gene: TRBD2
CDR3 DNA: TGCGCCAGCAGCCAAGCACTAGCGGTCAATGAGCAGTTCTTC
CDR3 protein: CASSQALAVNEQFF

V gene: TRBV29-1
J gene: TRBJ2-3
clone size: NA
D gene: TRBD1
CDR3 DNA: TGCAGCGTTGCTTACAGGGGAGTAACAGATACGCAGTATTTT
CDR3 protein: CSVAYRGVTDTQYF

V gene: TRBV15
J gene: TRBJ2-3
clone size: once
D gene: TRBD2
CDR3 DNA: TGTGCCACCAGCCTGGGACTAGCGATTACAGATGCGCAGTATTTT
CDR3 protein: CATSLGLAITDAQYF

V gene: TRBV20-1
J gene: TRBJ2-1
clone size: NA
D gene: TRBD2
CDR3 DNA: TGCAGTGCGAACCAGCGGGCAGGAGGGGAGGGTGAGCAGTTCTTC
CDR3 protein: CSANQRAGGEGEQFF

V gene: TRBV11-2
J gene: TRBJ1-2
clone size: NA
D gene: NA
CDR3 DNA: TGTGCCAGCAGCCCCCACGGGGGGCAGAACTATGGCTACACCTTC
CDR3 protein: CASSPHGGQNYGYTF

V gene: TRBV6-5
J gene: TRBJ2-3
clone size: few
D gene: NA
CDR3 DNA: TGTGCCAGCAGACGTAGAGCGGGCACGAGCACAGATACGCAGTATTTT
CDR3 protein: CASRRRAGTSTDTQYF

V gene: TRBV5-6
J gene: TRBJ2-7
clone size: NA
D gene: TRBD2
CDR3 DNA: TGTGCCAGCAGCTTGGGGGCTAGCGGGAGGCTGTCCCCCTACGAGCAGTACTTC
CDR3 protein: CASSLGASGRLSPYEQYF

V gene: TRBV3-1
J gene: TRBJ2-7
clone size: NA
D gene: NA
CDR3 DNA: TGTGCCGGCAGCCAAGATTGGTCCTACGAGCAGTACTTC
CDR3 protein: CAGSQDWSYEQYF

V gene: TRBV7-9
J gene: TRBJ1-1
clone size: NA
D gene: NA
CDR3 DNA: TGTGCCAGCAGCTCCCCCCTCGGGCAGTTCGCTGAAGCTTTCTTT
CDR3 protein: CASSSPLGQFAEAFF

V gene: TRBV9
J gene: TRBJ2-1
clone size: once
D gene: NA
CDR3 DNA: TGTGCCAGCAGCGACTGGACGGGAGACCCTTACAATGAGCAGTTCTTC
CDR3 protein: CASSDWTGDPYNEQFF

V gene: TRBV15
J gene: TRBJ2-7
clone size: few
D gene: TRBD1
CDR3 DNA: TGTGCCACCAGCAGAGCGTTACCGGGACAGGGGGACGAGCAGTACTTC
CDR3 protein: CATSRALPGQGDEQYF

V gene: TRBV20-1
J gene: TRBJ1-6
clone size: NA
D gene: NA
CDR3 DNA: TGCAGTGCCGGATGGGGGCTCCTCTCACCCCCCCACTTT
CDR3 protein: CSAGWGLLSPPHF

V gene: TRBV27
J gene: TRBJ2-5
clone size: few
D gene: TRBD1
CDR3 DNA: TGTGCCAGCAGTTACACCGGACAGGGGGCTTTGTCGACCCAGTACTTC
CDR3 protein: CASSYTGQGALSTQYF

V gene: TRBV20-1
J gene: TRBJ2-7
clone size: NA
D gene: NA
CDR3 DNA: TGCAGTGCTAGATCGAGCGAGAGCTCCTACAATGAGCAGTACTTC
CDR3 protein: CSARSSESSYNEQYF

V gene: TRBV30
J gene: TRBJ1-5
clone size: NA
D gene: NA
CDR3 DNA: TGTGCCTGGAGTCCGGATAGCAATCAGCCCCAGCATTTT
CDR3 protein: CAWSPDSNQPQHF

V gene: TRBV29-1
J gene: TRBJ2-2
clone size: NA
D gene: TRBD2
CDR3 DNA: TGCAGCGCCGGAACTAGCGGGGCAGCGAACACCGGGGAGCTGTTTTTT
CDR3 protein: CSAGTSGAANTGELFF

V gene: TRBV10-3
J gene: TRBJ2-6
clone size: NA
D gene: NA
CDR3 DNA: TGTGCCATCCGGACTCCGACAGACTTTTGGGCCAACGTCCTGACTTTC
CDR3 protein: CAIRTPTDFWANVLTF

V gene: TRBV28
J gene: TRBJ2-6
clone size: NA
D gene: NA
CDR3 DNA: TGTGCCAGCAAGGTTGCCCCCTCTGGGGCCAACGCCCTGACTTTC
CDR3 protein: CASKVAPSGANALTF

V gene: TRBV29-1
J gene: TRBJ1-1
clone size: NA
D gene: NA
CDR3 DNA: TGCAGCGTTACTGGGGCGAACACTGAAGCTTTCTTT
CDR3 protein: CSVTGANTEAFF

V gene: TRBV7-9
J gene: TRBJ2-5
clone size: NA
D gene: NA
CDR3 DNA: TGTGCCAGCAGCATGCAGGGAAACCAAGAGACCCAGTACTTC
CDR3 protein: CASSMQGNQETQYF

V gene: TRBV20-1
J gene: TRBJ2-1
clone size: few
D gene: TRBD2
CDR3 DNA: TGCAGTGCTAGAGACGTTTCGGGGGGGCCGTACAATGAGCAGTTCTTC
CDR3 protein: CSARDVSGGPYNEQFF

V gene: TRBV5-1
J gene: TRBJ2-1
clone size: few
D gene: TRBD2
CDR3 DNA: TGCGCCAGCAGCTTGGGTGACATTGGGACTAGCAAAGAGCAGTTCTTC
CDR3 protein: CASSLGDIGTSKEQFF

V gene: TRBV10-3
J gene: TRBJ2-3
clone size: NA
D gene: TRBD1
CDR3 DNA: TGTGCCATGAGCCTACAGGGGTCCTCTAGCACAGATACGCAGTATTTT
CDR3 protein: CAMSLQGSSSTDTQYF

V gene: TRBV6-1
J gene: TRBJ2-5
clone size: NA
D gene: TRBD2
CDR3 DNA: TGTGCCAGCAGTGAGGGACTAGCGGAACGCGCGGAGACCCAGTACTTC
CDR3 protein: CASSEGLAERAETQYF

V gene: TRBV12-3/TRBV12-4
J gene: TRBJ2-3
clone size: NA
D gene: NA
CDR3 DNA: TGTGCCACCACAGCTCGTATGCGGGCCACAGATACGCAGTATTTT
CDR3 protein: CATTARMRATDTQYF

V gene: TRBV20-1
J gene: TRBJ1-5
clone size: few
D gene: TRBD1
CDR3 DNA: TGCAGTGCTAGAGATTGGTCGTTAGGGGGCGTAGACAATCAGCCCCAGCATTTT
CDR3 protein: CSARDWSLGGVDNQPQHF

V gene: TRBV27
J gene: TRBJ2-1
clone size: many
D gene: TRBD2
CDR3 DNA: TGTGCCAGCAGTTTGAGGGGACTAGCGGGAGACAATGAGCAGTTCTTC
CDR3 protein: CASSLRGLAGDNEQFF